This paragraph reports one TCR beta chain. Deletions cut 7 bases from V and 0 bases from J, with 7 bases between. In germline, CDR1 is SNHLY, CDR2 FYNNEI. This CDR3 is 13 amino acids long. The data originate from a study of blood T cell repertoires in COVID-19. At the level of the study: Acute-phase and convalescent COVID-19 samples originated in the United States, Italy and Spain. T cells, B-cell-depleted T cells, or PBMCs provided the cDNA or gDNA that served as material.

Authors' methods: How many nucleated cells were present was estimated from reference gene primer amplification. Here immunoSEQ multiplex PCR was the method, and the copy in TCRdb shows in-frame clones only, minus some. The V and J calls and the clone size are those of that table, but D and trimming were determined from the DNA. Of around 88,000 clones listed, 85% to 95% were seen once; the top ten hold about 1.8%. This chain connects TRBV2 to TRBJ1-5; D is unresolved. Input material: peripheral blood. The receptor was isolated from a man in his 60s with acute or convalescent COVID-19. CDR3 bases: TGTGCCAGCAAGCAGGATAGCAATCAGCCCCAGCATTTT. Protein product: CASKQDSNQPQHF.